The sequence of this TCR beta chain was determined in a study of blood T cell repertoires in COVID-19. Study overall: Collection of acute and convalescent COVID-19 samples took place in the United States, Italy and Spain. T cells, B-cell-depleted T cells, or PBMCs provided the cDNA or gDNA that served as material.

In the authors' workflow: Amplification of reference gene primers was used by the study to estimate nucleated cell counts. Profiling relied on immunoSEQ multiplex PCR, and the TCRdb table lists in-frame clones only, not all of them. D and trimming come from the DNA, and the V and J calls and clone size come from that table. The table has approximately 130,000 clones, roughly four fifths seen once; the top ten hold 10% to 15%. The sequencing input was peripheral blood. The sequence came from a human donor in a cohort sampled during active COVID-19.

The CDR3 loop reads CASADISGNTIYF. The CDR3 DNA is TGTGCCAGCGCCGACATATCTGGAAACACCATATATTTT. This chain connects TRBV3-1 (or the pseudogene TRBV3-2) to TRBJ1-3; the D is unclear. This CDR3 contains 13 residues. CDR1 is LGHDT and CDR2 is YNNKEL in the germline V gene (reference sequence). The V end was cut by 8 bases, the J end by 1 base, with 9 bases between.